This T cell receptor (beta chain) was documented in a study of blood T cell repertoires in COVID-19 (dated by TCRdb to about 2020). For the study in its entirety: Collaborator samples came from the United States, Italy and Spain and covered acute and convalescent phases of COVID-19. The dataset comprised deeply sampled blood TCRbeta repertoires from subjects exposed to, actively infected with, or recovered from COVID-19. Nearly every sample came with metadata listing a de-identified subject ID, COVID-19 status, age in years and sex. Where HLA class I and class II types were available, the types were taken from metadata supplied by the sample provider, not from assay-based typing. The prospective study material was composed of cDNA or gDNA derived from T cells, B-cell-depleted T cells, or PBMCs. The repertoires were made available in a free public database intended to serve as a resource for research on the immune response to SARS-CoV-2. Samples came from the ongoing ImmuneRACE study (first 160 participants) plus 1,254 subjects from 6 global collaborators. Overall study outcomes, separate from this receptor: How much clinical and demographic metadata was included differed by source and by participant, and the metadata was provided uncurated.

TCRbeta CDR3 regions were amplified from genomic DNA using the immunoSEQ Assay, a bias-controlled multiplex PCR. The paper's processing steps were these. Within the assay, amplification of reference gene primers was used to estimate how many nucleated cells each sample contained. Sequence reads were collapsed and filtered to measure the absolute abundance of every unique TCRbeta CDR3 rearrangement. For each sample, productive Simpson clonality was calculated as the square root of Simpson's diversity index across productive rearrangements. Drawn from immuneACCESS, this table holds only the in-frame rearrangements with V and J called that TCRdb kept. Clones are partly lost; checked studies trace under half to an unresolved V gene and leave the rest unexplained. The DNA gave D and trimming, while V, J and clone size come from that table. Recorded for this sample are 300,000 or so clones; about nine tenths of them occurred a single time. Less than 1.6% of the sample is in the top ten clones.

For this clone: The antigen this receptor binds is unknown. No base qualities exist here, and no much larger clone lies one base off it.

According to the germline V gene, CDR1 reads MNHNS and CDR2 reads SASEGT. V was cut back by 2 bases and J by 0 bases, leaving a gap of 11 bases between them. The CDR3 measures 15 amino acids from cysteine to phenylalanine. Of the read, only the CDR3 DNA is kept; its 45 bases are in frame from base 1. A second Seattle source provided samples from volunteer blood donors who had recovered from COVID-19. The collaborating institutions used their own protocols to collect whole blood in K2EDTA tubes. For TCRbeta analysis, collaborators shipped samples in one of three forms: frozen whole blood, isolated PBMCs, or DNA extracted from either of those sample types.

The source is a woman in her forties who had recovered from COVID-19. Recombination connected TRBV6-1 to TRBJ2-7; a confident D gene designation cannot be given. Sequenced sample: peripheral blood. Here is the DNA: TGTGCCAGCAGTGAAACAGCCCTGTTCTCCTACGAGCAGTACTTC. This yields the protein CASSETALFSYEQYF.